Shown below are 25 T cell receptor beta chains from a single sample sequenced in a study of technical replicates of blood from a handful of donors. This table comes from immunoSEQ multiplex PCR, and its TCRdb copy is limited to in-frame clones, with some not included. The sample has 55,000 to 75,000 clones; about nine tenths are singletons. Source material: PBMCs. The receptor set was obtained from a human donor in good health. Some clones in this sample may be carry-over from other donors' samples.

V is TRBV11-3 and J is TRBJ2-7; 12 bases agree with TRBD1. V was pared by 3 bases and J by 4 bases, with 13 bases of the junction left unmatched. CDR3 length: 18 residues. Germline CDR1 reads SGHNT; CDR2 reads YENEEA. DNA of the CDR3: TGTGCCAGCAGCTTCCAGGGGGGGGACAGGGGGCAAGTATACGAGCAGTACTTC. Its translation: CASSFQGGDRGQVYEQYF. The full variable domain, with the rest looked up from reference TRBV11-3 and TRBJ2-7, is EAGVVQSPRYKIIEKKQPVAFWCNPISGHNTLYWYLQNLGQGPELLIRYENEEAVDDSQLPKDRFSAERLKGVDSTLKIQPAELGDSAVYLCASSFQGGDRGQVYEQYFGPGTRLTVT.

The chain links TRBV7-2 to TRBJ1-2, with 7 bases that match TRBD1. The CDR3 has 15 amino acids. V gave up 1 base and J gave up 8 bases; unmatched junction bases: 10. Germline-derived CDR1 and CDR2 are SGHTA and FQGNSA. The CDR3 bases are TGTGCCAGCAGCTTAGTAAGGTCAGGGGGACGCGGCTACACCTTC. Translated, it gives CASSLVRSGGRGYTF.

In this sample, this clone turned up a few times. This chain uses TRBV11-2 with TRBJ1-1; D perhaps matches TRBD1 (5 bases). Per germline, CDR1 SGHAT and CDR2 FQNNGV. The V end lost 4 bases, the J end lost 0 bases, and 12 bases lay between the germline ends. This CDR3 region has 15 residues. CDR3 bases: TGTGCCAGCAGCTACCGCAAGGGGCTGAACACTGAAGCTTTCTTT. Translating it yields CASSYRKGLNTEAFF.

The rearrangement uses TRBV29-1 and TRBJ2-1, with 7 bases matching TRBD2. Germline-derived CDR1 and CDR2 are SQVTM and ANQGSEA. Unmatched junction bases numbered 12, after V lost 4 bases and J lost 3 bases. CDR3 length equals 16 residues. The CDR3 protein is CSVGSIGGRNYNEQFF. The CDR3 region has the DNA TGCAGCGTTGGGTCTATCGGCGGGAGAAACTACAATGAGCAGTTCTTC.

This rearrangement joins TRBV6-4 to TRBJ2-1; 10 bases are shared with TRBD2. Trimming took 6 bases from V and 8 from J; bases not matched to a gene: 10. The CDR3 totals 15 residues. The germline V gene encodes CDR1 MRHNA and CDR2 SNTAGT. CDR3 residues: CASRVLAGVRYEQFF. The CDR3 coding sequence is TGTGCCAGCAGGGTCCTAGCGGGAGTTAGGTATGAGCAGTTCTTC.

The chain recombines TRBV2 with TRBJ2-5, with a weak D call TRBD2 (6 bases). Germline loops: CDR1 SNHLY, CDR2 FYNNEI. The V end lost 2 bases, the J end lost 4 bases, and 14 bases lay between the germline ends. There are 15 residues in the CDR3. CDR3 DNA: TGTGCCAGCAGTGAAACTAGCCCCCACAGAGAGACCCAGTACTTC. Translation: CASSETSPHRETQYF.

The CDR3 spells CASSSFGGNIYF. The CDR3 DNA reads as TGTGCCAGCAGCTCCTTCGGCGGGAACATATATTTT. V usage is TRBV7-2 and J usage is TRBJ1-3; D uncertain. Trimming cost V 4 bases and J 12 bases, with 13 bases left between them. Germline CDR1 and CDR2: SGHTA and FQGNSA. CDR3 size: 12 residues.

The chain recombines TRBV30 with TRBJ1-1; TRBD1 agrees at 8 bases. From germline, CDR1 is GTSNPN and CDR2 SVGIG (reference sequence). V was clipped by 2 bases and J by 0 bases; unmatched bases: 8. The CDR3 covers 16 residues. CDR3 region: CAWSPTDRVLNTEAFF. In nucleotides, the CDR3 is TGTGCCTGGAGTCCGACGGACAGGGTGTTGAACACTGAAGCTTTCTTT.

This clone was observed once. The chain uses TRBV5-1 and TRBJ2-1, with 8 bases matching TRBD1. The V gene's germline CDR1 is SGHRS and CDR2 YFSETQ. J lost 5 bases, V lost 4 bases, and 5 bases had no gene match. The CDR3 is made up of 14 amino acids. In DNA, the CDR3 is TGCGCCAGCAGCATCCGGACAGGGAACAATGAGCAGTTCTTC. Translating gives CASSIRTGNNEQFF.

The chain joins TRBV4-1 to TRBJ2-7; 9 bases are shared with TRBD2. This CDR3 contains 15 residues. Germline-derived CDR1 and CDR2 are MGHRA and YSYEKL. V shed 1 base and J 3 bases; nucleotides not matched to a gene: 4. CDR3 sequence (DNA): TGCGCCAGCAGCCAAGGCCCAGCGGGAGGCTACGAGCAGTACTTC. Protein product: CASSQGPAGGYEQYF.

This clone appeared once. The rearrangement links TRBV9 to TRBJ2-5, with D perhaps matching TRBD2 (7 bases). V lost 7 bases to trimming and J lost 7 bases, with 20 bases between them. Germline V gene sequence: CDR1 SGDLS, CDR2 YYNGEE. The CDR3 runs to 14 residues. The CDR3 DNA follows: TGTGCCAGCCCTGGGGGGGGGCCCCCCTGGACCCAGTACTTC. It codes for CASPGGGPPWTQYF.

The chain has TRBV6-5 and TRBJ1-2; D is unclear. CDR3 length: 11 residues. Trimming shortened V by 4 bases and J by 9 bases, and 9 bases separated the two germline ends. Germline lookup yields CDR1 MNHEY and CDR2 SVGAGI. This CDR3 reads CASSSSISYTF. The DNA for the CDR3 is TGTGCCAGCAGTTCCTCAATTAGCTACACCTTC.

Only one count was recorded for this clone. V usage is TRBV25-1 and J usage is TRBJ1-6; 9 nucleotides align to TRBD1. J gave up 3 bases and V 6 bases, and 6 bases lay outside the gene matches. The CDR3 covers 16 residues. Looked up from germline, CDR1 is MGHDK and CDR2 is SYGVNS. In DNA form, the CDR3 reads TGTGCCAGCAGAGGGGACAGGGCCCACTATAATTCACCCCTCCACTTT. It yields the protein CASRGDRAHYNSPLHF. Combining the CDR3 with reference TRBV25-1 and TRBJ1-6 gives the whole variable domain EADIYQTPRYLVIGTGKKITLECSQTMGHDKMYWYQQDPGMELHLIHYSYGVNSTEKGDLSSESTVSRIRTEHFPLTLESARPSHTSQYLCASRGDRAHYNSPLHFGNGTRLTVT.

The chain joins TRBV7-8 to TRBJ1-2; 7 bases map to TRBD1. Germline V CDR1 and CDR2: SGHVS, FQNEAQ. V trimming: 2 bases; J trimming: 4 bases; junction bases outside the gene matches: 4. The CDR3 is 14 residues long. In nucleotides, the CDR3 is TGTGCCAGCAGCTTATTAGGGGGCTCCTATGGCTACACCTTC. This gives the protein CASSLLGGSYGYTF.

This clone was seen a few times. The chain joins TRBV13 to TRBJ1-2, with no clear D. CDR1 and CDR2 from the germline V gene are PRHDT and FYEKMQ (reference sequence). This CDR3 spans 12 amino acids. With 1 base removed from V and 8 bases from J, the gap between germline ends came to 8 bases. CDR3 residues: CASSLEPQGYTF. Here the CDR3 DNA reads TGTGCCAGCAGCTTAGAGCCACAGGGCTACACCTTC.

The V and J genes are TRBV5-1 and TRBJ2-7, with D perhaps matching TRBD1 (6 bases). This CDR3 is built from 14 residues. CDR1 and CDR2 from the germline V gene are SGHRS and YFSETQ. Between the trimmed V and J ends, which lost 4 bases and 7 bases, there was a span of 18 bases. The DNA for the CDR3 is TGCGCCAGCAGCCAGGACAGCCCATTGGGGGAGCAGTACTTC. Its protein product is CASSQDSPLGEQYF.

This chain connects TRBV4-2 to TRBJ1-6, with D unresolved. V gave up 0 bases and J gave up 0 bases, with 15 bases separating them. Per germline, CDR1 LGHNA and CDR2 YNFKEQ. The CDR3 is made up of 19 amino acids. CDR3 sequence reads: CASSQERALGSSYNSPLHF. The CDR3 DNA follows: TGTGCCAGCAGCCAAGAAAGGGCGTTGGGGAGCTCCTATAATTCACCCCTCCACTTT.

This clone was observed a few times. The chain combines TRBV10-1 with TRBJ1-1, with D maybe TRBD1 (5 bases). CDR3 length: 11 residues. Trimming pared 10 bases from V and 7 bases from J, leaving 13 bases between. CDR1 and CDR2 (germline): WNHNN, SYGVQD (reference sequence). The CDR3 coding sequence is TGCGCCAACCCAACCAGGGTTGAAGCTTTCTTT. Protein product: CANPTRVEAFF.

Here the CDR3 reads CASSPPGNTEAFF. The CDR3 DNA sequence: TGTGCCAGCAGCCCCCCAGGGAACACTGAAGCTTTCTTT. The chain has TRBV13 and TRBJ1-1; D call uncertain. CDR1 and CDR2 from the germline V gene are PRHDT and FYEKMQ (reference sequence). This CDR3 contains 13 residues. Deletions cut 5 bases from V and 1 base from J, with 8 bases between.

The V and J genes are TRBV6-1 and TRBJ2-5; weak D call: TRBD1 (6 bases). Trimming left V 4 bases short and J 5 bases short, with 11 bases between. Germline-derived CDR1 and CDR2 are MNHNS and SASEGT. This CDR3 contains 13 residues. The CDR3 protein is CASSGTGKETQYF. The CDR3 DNA reads as TGTGCCAGCAGTGGAACAGGGAAGGAGACCCAGTACTTC.

The CDR3 protein is CASSGDQNTGELFF. Here the CDR3 DNA reads TGTGCCAGCTCCGGGGATCAGAACACCGGGGAGCTGTTTTTT. The rearrangement uses TRBV25-1 and TRBJ2-2; D perhaps matches TRBD2 (5 bases). The germline CDR1 and CDR2 sequences are MGHDK and SYGVNS. Trimming removed 8 bases from V and 1 base from J, with 11 bases in between. The CDR3 covers 14 residues. The complete variable domain, with remaining parts taken from reference TRBV25-1 and TRBJ2-2, reads EADIYQTPRYLVIGTGKKITLECSQTMGHDKMYWYQQDPGMELHLIHYSYGVNSTEKGDLSSESTVSRIRTEHFPLTLESARPSHTSQYLCASSGDQNTGELFFGEGSRLTVL.

The genes are TRBV5-1 and TRBJ2-3; TRBD1 matches 11 bases. This CDR3 spans 15 amino acids. The V gene end was trimmed by 4 bases and the J gene end by 4 bases; junction bases not matched to a gene: 5. The V gene's germline CDR1 is SGHRS and CDR2 YFSETQ. CDR3 amino acids: CASSPGQGAADTQYF. CDR3 DNA sequence: TGCGCCAGCAGCCCCGGACAGGGGGCGGCAGATACGCAGTATTTT.

The rearrangement joins TRBV7-9 to TRBJ1-4, with TRBD1 matching 9 bases. V trimming: 1 base; J trimming: 9 bases; junction bases outside the gene matches: 6. Germline CDR1 and CDR2: SEHNR and FQNEAQ (reference sequence). This CDR3 spans 15 amino acids. The CDR3: CASSLVPGQGQKLFF. CDR3 bases: TGTGCCAGCAGCTTAGTGCCGGGACAGGGCCAAAAACTGTTTTTT. Based on the CDR3 plus reference TRBV7-9 and TRBJ1-4, the full variable domain is DTGVSQNPRHKITKRGQNVTFRCDPISEHNRLYWYRQTLGQGPEFLTYFQNEAQLEKSRLLSDRFSAERPKGSFSTLEIQRTEQGDSAMYLCASSLVPGQGQKLFFGSGTQLSVL.

The rearrangement links TRBV5-4 to TRBJ2-1; 9 nucleotides line up with TRBD2. CDR1 and CDR2 from the germline V gene are SGHNT and YYREEE (reference sequence). The CDR3 loop spans 16 amino acids. V lost 2 bases to trimming and J lost 3 bases; unmatched junction nucleotides: 6. CDR3 residues: CASSFGTSIIYNEQFF. DNA for the CDR3: TGTGCCAGCAGCTTTGGGACTAGCATTATCTACAATGAGCAGTTCTTC.

This chain uses TRBV4-3 with TRBJ2-3, with no clear D. This CDR3 spans 13 amino acids. V lost 0 bases and J lost 8, with 9 bases in between. Per germline, CDR1 LGHNA and CDR2 YSLEER. The DNA for the CDR3 is TGCGCCAGCAGCCAAGATCTGTCGGGTACGCAGTATTTT. The encoded protein is CASSQDLSGTQYF.